The 20 T cell receptor beta chains below were found in one sample sequenced in a study of response to subunit inactivated influenza vaccine. One entry per CDR3 protein results from TCRdb running MiXCR on the RT-PCR reads. Of about 540,000 distinct CDR3 sequences listed, roughly 25% are singletons. This same sample was also part of a study on T cells expressing NK-cell markers. That study reports: For TCR beta, cDNA was produced by 5'RACE template switching with UMIs.

Source: CD4+ T cells sorted from PBMCs, taken about 11 days after vaccination. The receptors originated from a man in his fifties or sixties who received an inactivated influenza vaccine.

This clonotype appeared a few times. This chain links TRBV10-3 with TRBJ2-5; 8 bases fit TRBD2. The V and J ends lost 7 bases and 5 bases, in that order; junction bases with no gene match: 9. Germline V gene lookup returns CDR1 ENHRY and CDR2 SYGVKD. The CDR3 is 14 residues long. The CDR3 loop is CAIKPKRESETQYF. The CDR3 DNA reads TGTGCCATCAAGCCAAAGCGGGAGAGTGAGACCCAGTACTTC.

The chain joins TRBV4-3 to TRBJ2-2; D unresolved. Germline CDR1 LGHNA, CDR2 YSLEER. The ends were cut back, 4 bases at V and 4 bases at J, with 7 bases in the middle. The CDR3 spans 13 residues. CDR3 region: CASSPQVTGELFF. The DNA of the CDR3 is TGCGCCAGCAGCCCCCAGGTCACCGGGGAGCTGTTTTTT.

The sample holds a few counts of this clonotype. The J gene is TRBJ2-1, the V gene TRBV5-1; 8 bases are a match to TRBD1. This CDR3 comprises 16 residues. Germline loops: CDR1 SGHRS, CDR2 YFSETQ. V lost 0 bases, J lost 5 bases, and 7 bases stayed unmatched. CDR3 sequence reads: CASSLATGGRNNEQFF. CDR3 DNA sequence: TGCGCCAGCAGCTTGGCCACAGGGGGTAGAAACAATGAGCAGTTCTTC.

The J gene is TRBJ2-3, the V gene TRBV10-3; TRBD2 aligns across 11 bases. CDR3 length equals 16 residues. V trimming: 3 bases; J trimming: 3 bases; junction bases outside the gene matches: 5. Per germline, CDR1 ENHRY and CDR2 SYGVKD. In nucleotides, the CDR3 is TGTGCCATCAGTGACGGTAGCGGGGGGGTTACAGATACGCAGTATTTT. Translation: CAISDGSGGVTDTQYF.

The chain combines TRBV7-9 with TRBJ2-1; 7 nucleotides match TRBD2. Germline CDR1 and CDR2: SEHNR and FQNEAQ (reference sequence). This CDR3 region has 16 residues. Trimming at V came to 8 bases and at J to 2 bases, leaving 12 bases not matched to a gene. CDR3 sequence: CASRSSDRGAYNEQFF. For the CDR3, the DNA is TGTGCCAGCCGCTCGAGTGATCGGGGGGCCTACAATGAGCAGTTCTTC.

This clonotype was recorded a few times. The chain employs TRBV7-2 and TRBJ2-2; D ambiguous. The V gene's germline CDR1 is SGHTA and CDR2 FQGNSA. V was trimmed by 5 bases and J by 10 bases, leaving 14 bases between them. There are 13 residues in the CDR3. CDR3: CASSHSYISELFF. CDR3 coding DNA: TGTGCCAGCAGCCACTCGTATATCTCGGAGCTGTTTTTT.

The table lists this clonotype with a few counts. V and J are TRBV5-6 and TRBJ1-1; weak D call: TRBD1 (5 bases). This CDR3 has 13 amino acids. The germline gives CDR1 SGHDT, CDR2 YYEEEE. Trimming removed 3 bases from V and 5 bases from J, with 11 bases in between. The DNA for the CDR3 is TGTGCCAGCAGCTCCAGGGTGTCGACTGAAGCTTTCTTT. Encoded protein: CASSSRVSTEAFF.

This chain joins TRBV6-2 or TRBV6-3 and TRBJ2-7; 8 nucleotides align to TRBD2. There are 15 residues in the CDR3. V dropped 0 bases and J dropped 3; count of bases not matched to a gene: 4. Germline assignment: CDR1 MNHEY and CDR2 SVGEGT. This CDR3 reads CASSYSGGEVYEQYF. The CDR3 region has the DNA TGTGCCAGCAGTTACTCCGGGGGGGAAGTCTACGAGCAGTACTTC.

J is TRBJ2-4 and V is TRBV20-1; D is unresolved. The CDR3 contains 13 residues. V lost 2 bases to trimming and J lost 0 bases, with 5 bases between them. Germline CDR1 and CDR2: DFQATT and SNEGSKA (reference sequence). CDR3 in DNA: TGCAGTGCTAGACAGATAGCCAAAAACATTCAGTACTTC. Translation gives CSARQIAKNIQYF.

This clonotype came up once. CDR3 sequence: CSARDPTSGGNYYEQYF. CDR3 nucleotide sequence: TGCAGTGCTAGAGATCCTACTAGCGGGGGAAACTACTACGAGCAGTACTTC. The chain is built from TRBV20-1 and TRBJ2-7, with TRBD2 matching 11 bases. Germline CDR1 is DFQATT and CDR2 is SNEGSKA (reference sequence). CDR3 size: 17 residues. V was pared by 0 bases and J by 3 bases, with 10 bases of the junction left unmatched.

This clonotype was observed many times. The rearrangement uses TRBV5-1 and TRBJ2-2, with 7 bases matching TRBD2. This CDR3 contains 15 residues. The J segment lost 3 bases and the V segment lost 0 bases, leaving 2 bases of the junction unmatched. CDR1 and CDR2 from the germline V gene are SGHRS and YFSETQ. This chain's CDR3 is CASSLAGGYTGELFF. In nucleotides, the CDR3 is TGCGCCAGCAGCTTGGCGGGAGGTTACACCGGGGAGCTGTTTTTT.

Many counts were recorded for this clonotype. The rearrangement joins TRBV20-1 to TRBJ2-5, with 11 positions matching TRBD2. The CDR3 length is 15 residues. The V gene end was trimmed by 4 bases and the J gene end by 2 bases; junction bases not matched to a gene: 6. The germline gives CDR1 DFQATT, CDR2 SNEGSKA (reference sequence). DNA for the CDR3: TGCAGTGCTAACCCGACTAGCGGGGCACAAGAGACCCAGTACTTC. Its translation is CSANPTSGAQETQYF.

V usage is TRBV2 and J usage is TRBJ2-2; perhaps TRBD1 as D (5 bases). The V end was cut by 5 bases, the J end by 2 bases, with 9 bases between. This CDR3 region has 14 residues. Germline loops: CDR1 SNHLY, CDR2 FYNNEI. For the CDR3, the DNA is TGTGCCAGCAGTTTCAGGGTAAACACCGGGGAGCTGTTTTTT. Translated, it gives CASSFRVNTGELFF.

This clonotype has only a few counts. For the CDR3, the DNA is TGCGCCAGCAGCTTGGAGGCCGGGGTGGGGAATGAGCAGTTCTTC. It codes for CASSLEAGVGNEQFF. The genes are TRBV5-1 and TRBJ2-1; possibly TRBD2 for D (5 bases). V dropped 0 bases and J dropped 7 bases, with 14 bases sitting between them. CDR1 and CDR2 from the germline V gene are SGHRS and YFSETQ. The CDR3 is 15 amino acids.

This clonotype has only a few counts. V and J are TRBV6-2 or TRBV6-3 and TRBJ2-4; tentative D call: TRBD2 (5 bases). CDR3 length equals 13 residues. Germline V gene sequence: CDR1 MNHEY, CDR2 SVGEGT. Trimming left V 4 bases short and J 8 bases short, with 12 bases between. The CDR3 spells CASSFRGSHIQYF. The CDR3 nucleotides are TGTGCCAGCAGTTTCAGAGGGAGTCACATTCAGTACTTC.

The chain recombines TRBV3-1 with TRBJ1-1; no clear D gene. The CDR3 has 11 amino acids. Per the germline V gene, CDR1 is LGHDT and CDR2 is YNNKEL (reference sequence). Trimming took 0 bases from V and 10 from J, leaving 6 bases between them. The CDR3 bases are TGTGCCAGCAGCCAAGAGACCAGAGCTTTCTTT. As protein: CASSQETRAFF.

This chain links TRBV5-1 with TRBJ2-1; D assignment may be TRBD1 or TRBD2 (6 bases each). This CDR3 is 16 amino acids long. Germline CDR1 SGHRS, CDR2 YFSETQ. Between the trimmed V and J ends, which lost 3 bases and 5 bases, there was a span of 18 bases. DNA of the CDR3: TGCGCCAGCAGCTCCCCCCCGGGGGCAGATCACAATGAGCAGTTCTTC. This translates into CASSSPPGADHNEQFF.

The V call is TRBV6-1, the J call TRBJ1-1; possible D gene TRBD1, 6 bases. V gave up 1 base and J gave up 4 bases, with 13 bases separating them. The CDR3 is made up of 15 amino acids. From germline, CDR1 is MNHNS and CDR2 SASEGT. In DNA form, the CDR3 reads TGTGCCAGCAGTGAAGTTGGGGGGCTTAGCACTGAAGCTTTCTTT. Its translation is CASSEVGGLSTEAFF.

V usage is TRBV7-9 and J usage is TRBJ2-7; TRBD1 might be the D (6 bases). CDR1 SEHNR and CDR2 FQNEAQ come from the germline V gene (reference sequence). This CDR3 is 16 amino acids long. V gave up 0 bases and J gave up 0 bases, with 12 bases separating them. The CDR3 region is CASSLADRLSSYEQYF. The CDR3 DNA sequence: TGTGCCAGCAGCTTAGCTGACAGGTTAAGCTCCTACGAGCAGTACTTC.

This clonotype was recorded a few times. This chain links TRBV24-1 with TRBJ2-5; D is perhaps TRBD1 or TRBD2 (5 bases each). Germline CDR1 KGHDR, CDR2 SFDVKD. V lost 3 bases and J 5 bases, leaving 15 bases between the germline ends. The CDR3 is 15 amino acids. CDR3 bases: TGTGCCACCAGTGATAGGGACCGAACCTGGGAGACCCAGTACTTC. This translates into CATSDRDRTWETQYF.